Ten or more counts support the clone carrying this T cell receptor (beta chain). Uncontrolled infections, pregnancy, lactation or other autoimmune diseases led to patient exclusion. The sample comes from a study of Graves' ophthalmopathy and Graves' hyperthyroidism. Scientists amplified the TCR beta CDR3 regions from RNA transcripts. Amplification began with first-round RT-PCR using HTBI primers, then second-round multiplex PCR was performed. TCRdb re-derived calls from the multiplex PCR reads in MiXCR, one entry per CDR3 protein. The table has a few hundred thousand distinct CDR3 sequences, under 40% seen once. The germline V and J ends were trimmed by 2 bases and 8 bases, with 13 bases remaining between them. The CDR3 totals 15 residues. Germline V gene lookup returns CDR1 SGHTA and CDR2 FQGNSA.

This chain uses TRBV7-2 with TRBJ1-6; no clear D gene. Specimen: peripheral blood or thyroid tissue (not recorded which). The TCR sequence derives from an adult man with Graves' hyperthyroidism. For the CDR3, the DNA is TGTGCCAGCAGCTTACAGGCTGGTGACTATTCACCCCTCCACTTT. Its protein is CASSLQAGDYSPLHF.